This TCR beta chain was identified during a study of blood T cell repertoires in COVID-19. This CDR3 has 12 residues. Trimming left V 0 bases short and J 8 bases short, with 5 bases between. CDR1 and CDR2 from the germline V gene are SEHNR and FQNEAQ (reference sequence). This clone was seen a few times. Using immunoSEQ multiplex PCR, the repertoire was profiled, and TCRdb retains in-frame clones only, with some absent. The table has roughly 59,000 clones, roughly 80% seen once; the top ten hold more than 9.5%. This chain uses TRBV7-9 with TRBJ2-1; D is possibly TRBD2 (5 bases). Sequencing was done on a sample of peripheral blood. This TCR came from a human donor in a cohort sampled during active COVID-19. The CDR3 DNA is TGTGCCAGCAGCTTAGCGGAGGATGAGCAGTTCTTC. Encoded protein: CASSLAEDEQFF.